These 28 T cell receptor beta chains share one sample of origin, sequenced in a study of early T cells in non-severe SARS-CoV-2 infection. TCRdb re-derived calls from the 5' RACE reads in MiXCR, one entry per CDR3 protein. The data contain roughly 88,000 distinct CDR3 sequences, 14% of them singletons. Sequencing was done on a sample of whole blood. These TCRs come from an adult who was a healthcare worker with PCR-confirmed SARS-CoV-2 infection or an uninfected control (not recorded which).

The chain carries TRBV7-2 and TRBJ1-1; 11 bases are shared with TRBD1. Germline trimming cut 4 bases from V and 5 bases from J; bases unmatched to any gene: 3. Germline V gene sequence: CDR1 SGHTA, CDR2 FQGNSA. The CDR3 is made up of 14 amino acids. The CDR3 bases are TGTGCCAGCAGCTCGGACAGGGGGCGGACTGAAGCTTTCTTT. The encoded protein is CASSSDRGRTEAFF.

V is TRBV11-2 and J is TRBJ2-7; tentatively, D is TRBD1 (6 bases). The germline V gene encodes CDR1 SGHAT and CDR2 FQNNGV. The CDR3 runs to 14 residues. The germline V and J ends were trimmed by 3 bases and 2 bases, with 11 bases remaining between them. CDR3 loop: CASSFSDRAYEQYF. In DNA, the CDR3 is TGTGCCAGCAGCTTCTCGGACAGAGCCTACGAGCAGTACTTC.

The rearrangement uses TRBV6-6 and TRBJ2-5, with no clear D. From germline, CDR1 is MNHNY and CDR2 SVGAGI (reference sequence). There are 12 residues in the CDR3. The ends were cut back, 5 bases at V and 9 bases at J, with 13 bases in the middle. The CDR3 DNA reads as TGTGCCAGCAGTCCTACCCCATTGGCCCAGTACTTC. It encodes CASSPTPLAQYF.

The gene calls are TRBV12-3 or TRBV12-4 and TRBJ2-7, with 8 bases identical to TRBD1. The junction had 5 bases not matched to a gene; V was cut back by 5 bases and J by 2 bases. The CDR3 runs to 14 residues. CDR3: CASSQTGDAYEQYF. CDR3 DNA sequence: TGTGCCAGCAGTCAGACAGGGGATGCCTACGAGCAGTACTTC.

This clonotype was observed a handful of times. The CDR3 region is CASSLIPYEQYF. CDR3 nucleotide sequence: TGTGCCAGCAGCTTGATACCTTACGAGCAGTACTTC. The rearrangement joins TRBV5-4 to TRBJ2-7; no clear D. In germline, CDR1 is SGHNT, CDR2 YYREEE (reference sequence). The CDR3 extends over 12 amino acids. V lost 1 base and J 4 bases, leaving 6 bases between the germline ends.

This clonotype was observed a few times. CDR3 nucleotides: TGTGCCAGCAGTACCACAGGGGAACGTCAGCCCCAGCATTTT. It specifies CASSTTGERQPQHF. V usage is TRBV6-6 and J usage is TRBJ1-5; 7 bases match TRBD1. V was clipped by 5 bases and J by 6 bases; unmatched bases: 7. The germline V gene has CDR1 MNHNY and CDR2 SVGAGI (reference sequence). The CDR3 has 14 residues.

This clonotype was counted at least ten times. The chain uses TRBV28 and TRBJ2-7; possible D gene TRBD2, 5 bases. This CDR3 region has 15 residues. V was trimmed by 0 bases and J by 2 bases, leaving 11 bases between them. Germline CDR1 MDHEN, CDR2 SYDVKM. Written as DNA, the CDR3 is TGTGCCAGCAGTTTATGGAGGGATTATGCCTACGAGCAGTACTTC. It encodes CASSLWRDYAYEQYF.

V is TRBV10-3 and J is TRBJ2-5; D may be TRBD1 (6 bases). Germline CDR1 ENHRY, CDR2 SYGVKD. CDR3 length: 12 residues. Trimming took 11 bases from V and 4 from J, leaving 14 bases between them. In DNA form, the CDR3 reads TGTGCCTCCAAGGGGGTTACAGAGACCCAGTACTTC. Translation: CASKGVTETQYF.

CDR3 amino acids: CSASWDRGGEQYF. DNA for the CDR3: TGCAGTGCTAGTTGGGACAGGGGTGGGGAGCAGTACTTC. The gene calls are TRBV20-1 and TRBJ2-7; 10 bases align to TRBD1. Unmatched junction bases numbered 6, after V lost 3 bases and J lost 7 bases. The CDR3 has 13 amino acids. Germline V lookup: CDR1 DFQATT, CDR2 SNEGSKA (reference sequence).

This clonotype was seen a handful of times. This rearrangement joins TRBV24-1 to TRBJ2-2; 11 nucleotides align to TRBD1. Trimming took 4 bases from V and 6 from J; bases not matched to a gene: 6. The CDR3 loop spans 16 amino acids. CDR1 KGHDR and CDR2 SFDVKD come from the germline V gene. The DNA for the CDR3 is TGTGCCACCAGTGAGCGGGACAGGGGGTTTGCCGGGGAGCTGTTTTTT. Encoded protein: CATSERDRGFAGELFF.

The rearrangement uses TRBV20-1 and TRBJ1-4; D unclear. Looked up from germline, CDR1 is DFQATT and CDR2 is SNEGSKA (reference sequence). There are 13 residues in the CDR3. V lost 4 bases, J lost 0 bases, and 6 bases lay in between. The CDR3 DNA is TGCAGTGCTATAGGCCCAACTAATGAAAAACTGTTTTTT. Protein product: CSAIGPTNEKLFF.

This clonotype has a count of ten or more. CDR3 DNA sequence: TGTGCCAGCAGCGTATTTTCCTACGAGCAGTACTTC. Its translation: CASSVFSYEQYF. The genes are TRBV13 and TRBJ2-7; no reliable D call. Germline values: CDR1 PRHDT, CDR2 FYEKMQ (reference sequence). The CDR3 is 12 amino acids. V dropped 5 bases and J dropped 1 base, with 6 bases sitting between them. Full variable domain (rest looked up from reference TRBV13 and TRBJ2-7): AAGVIQSPRHLIKEKRETATLKCYPIPRHDTVYWYQQGPGQDPQFLISFYEKMQSDKGSIPDRFSAQQFSDYHSELNMSSLELGDSALYFCASSVFSYEQYFGPGTRLTVT.

This clonotype was seen a few times. The chain is built from TRBV7-6 and TRBJ1-6; D is undetermined. The CDR3 runs 18 residues. Per germline, CDR1 SGHVS and CDR2 FNYEAQ. The V end lost 4 bases, the J end lost 6 bases, and 22 bases lay between the germline ends. CDR3 in DNA: TGTGCCAGCAGCTCCCGCCAAGGTGAATTTAAACGTAATTCACCCCTCCACTTT. Translation: CASSSRQGEFKRNSPLHF.

The rearrangement joins TRBV20-1 to TRBJ2-3, with 14 bases that match TRBD2. This CDR3 is 17 amino acids long. V shed 3 bases, J shed 6 bases, and the junction held 11 bases outside the gene matches. Germline loops: CDR1 DFQATT, CDR2 SNEGSKA (reference sequence). The CDR3 protein is CSARAIGTSGGGDTQYF. The CDR3 DNA follows: TGCAGTGCTAGGGCTATCGGGACTAGCGGGGGTGGGGATACGCAGTATTTT.

This chain joins TRBV10-3 and TRBJ1-2; D remains ambiguous. The germline gives CDR1 ENHRY, CDR2 SYGVKD. V was trimmed by 10 bases and J by 5 bases, leaving 17 bases between them. CDR3 length equals 13 residues. The CDR3 DNA reads as TGTGCCACCCGGCTTGTGGGCCATTATGGCTACACCTTC. It yields the protein CATRLVGHYGYTF.

This clonotype was observed at least ten times. The genes are TRBV2 and TRBJ2-3; 11 bases align to TRBD2. Germline V gene sequence: CDR1 SNHLY, CDR2 FYNNEI. V lost 2 bases to trimming and J lost 2 bases; unmatched junction nucleotides: 3. This CDR3 region has 16 residues. The chain's CDR3 is CASSESSGGPTDTQYF. The DNA of the CDR3 is TGTGCCAGCAGTGAATCTAGCGGGGGGCCCACAGATACGCAGTATTTT.

This clonotype appeared many times. This sequence joins TRBV6-5 and TRBJ2-7; 8 nucleotides match TRBD2. J was trimmed by 7 bases and V by 5 bases; bases with no gene match: 16. The CDR3 has 16 amino acids. Germline lookup yields CDR1 MNHEY and CDR2 SVGAGI. The DNA of the CDR3 is TGTGCCAGCAGTGGAACAGCGGGGGCGTCCCCTGGGGAGCAGTACTTC. As protein: CASSGTAGASPGEQYF.

The rearrangement uses TRBV13 and TRBJ1-2, with D tentatively TRBD1 (5 bases). Trimming cost V 2 bases and J 4 bases, with 8 bases left between them. The CDR3 length is 13 residues. CDR1 and CDR2 from the germline V gene are PRHDT and FYEKMQ (reference sequence). The CDR3: CASSLKGSYGYTF. The CDR3 nucleotides are TGTGCCAGCAGCTTAAAGGGGTCCTATGGCTACACCTTC.

The chain couples TRBV12-3 or TRBV12-4 to TRBJ1-1, with D maybe TRBD1 (6 bases). The CDR3 length is 14 residues. Trimming left V 7 bases short and J 4 bases short, with 16 bases between. CDR3 in DNA: TGTGCCAGCATCTCGGCCCCCAGGGGCACTGAAGCTTTCTTT. It specifies CASISAPRGTEAFF.

This clonotype was counted a few times. This chain joins TRBV7-2 and TRBJ2-1; 10 bases are shared with TRBD2. The CDR3 consists of 14 residues. The germline CDR1 and CDR2 sequences are SGHTA and FQGNSA. Unmatched junction bases numbered 6, after V lost 5 bases and J lost 8 bases. CDR3 residues: CASSHSGGEDEQFF. DNA of the CDR3: TGTGCCAGCAGCCACAGCGGGGGGGAGGATGAGCAGTTCTTC.

As concerns this clonotype: A much larger clone is a single base away; this may be a read error. The chain joins TRBV9 to TRBJ2-5; TRBD2 might be the D (5 bases). CDR3 length: 15 residues. The V gene lost 0 bases and the J gene lost 0 bases, with 9 bases spanning the gap. CDR1 SGDLS and CDR2 YYNGEE come from the germline V gene. CDR3 residues: CASSVALTNQETQYF. CDR3 coding DNA: TGTGCCAGCAGCGTAGCTTTGACTAACCAAGAGACCCAGTACTTC. The entire variable domain, with the rest obtained from reference TRBV9 and TRBJ2-5, is as follows: DSGVTQTPKHLITATGQRVTLRCSPRSGDLSVYWYQQSLDQGLQFLIQYYNGEERAKGNILERFSAQQFPDLHSELNLSSLELGDSALYFCASSVALTNQETQYFGPGTRLLVL.

In this sample, this clonotype turned up a few times. The V gene is TRBV6-5, the J gene TRBJ1-4; possibly TRBD1 for D (5 bases). This CDR3 comprises 15 residues. Germline assignment: CDR1 MNHEY and CDR2 SVGAGI. With 2 bases removed from V and 3 bases from J, the gap between germline ends came to 10 bases. This CDR3 is CASSYGGVSNEKLFF. The DNA for the CDR3 is TGTGCCAGCAGTTACGGAGGGGTCTCTAATGAAAAACTGTTTTTT.

The rearrangement uses TRBV21-1 and TRBJ2-7; TRBD1 was called by the table and not checked on the DNA. TRBV21-1 is labeled a pseudogene. This CDR3 has 12 amino acids. The CDR3 region has the DNA TGTGCCAGCAGCCCCAGAGACAGGATAAGATTCTTC. The encoded protein is CASSPRDRIRFF.

The chain carries TRBV28 and TRBJ2-7; no firm D call. The CDR3 consists of 15 residues. Germline assignment: CDR1 MDHEN and CDR2 SYDVKM. V shed 3 bases and J shed 0 bases, with 12 bases lying between them. CDR3 nucleotide sequence: TGTGCCAGCAGTTTCATGCTGTCAGACTCCTACGAGCAGTACTTC. It is translated as CASSFMLSDSYEQYF.

The V gene is TRBV28, the J gene TRBJ2-7; D remains unclear. V was pared by 5 bases and J by 3 bases, with 8 bases between. This CDR3 has 12 residues. In germline, CDR1 is MDHEN, CDR2 SYDVKM. The CDR3 DNA reads as TGTGCCAGCAGTCGTCTAGGCTACGAGCAGTACTTC. This gives the protein CASSRLGYEQYF.

The rearrangement links TRBV27 to TRBJ2-4; no definite D call. CDR1 and CDR2 from the germline V gene are MNHEY and SMNVEV (reference sequence). V lost 4 bases to trimming and J lost 12 bases, with 16 bases between them. CDR3 length: 13 residues. CDR3 in DNA: TGTGCCAGCAGTTCGGCGATAAGGGAAAGTCAGTACTTC. The encoded protein is CASSSAIRESQYF.

This clonotype was counted between two and nine times. The rearrangement links TRBV28 to TRBJ1-6; D unresolved. The CDR3 runs 13 residues. The V end lost 10 bases, the J end lost 5 bases, and 12 bases lay between the germline ends. Looked up from germline, CDR1 is MDHEN and CDR2 is SYDVKM. This chain's CDR3 is CAIQGNNNSPLHF. The CDR3 coding sequence is TGTGCCATCCAAGGGAATAATAATTCACCCCTCCACTTT.

This clonotype was seen a handful of times. The chain recombines TRBV5-6 with TRBJ2-3, with no clear D. V lost 1 base to trimming and J lost 2 bases, with 5 bases between them. This CDR3 is built from 13 residues. Germline V gene data show CDR1 as SGHDT and CDR2 as YYEEEE. CDR3 DNA sequence: TGTGCCAGCAGCTTGCCAGCCACAGATACGCAGTATTTT. Its protein product is CASSLPATDTQYF.